This entry lists 23 T cell receptor beta chains sequenced from one sample in a study of T cells in Graves' hyperthyroidism and ophthalmopathy. The TCR beta CDR3 regions underwent amplification using RNA transcripts as the source. The TCR CDR3 first-round RT-PCR relied on the HTBI primer set. One entry per CDR3 protein results from TCRdb running MiXCR on the multiplex PCR reads. This table holds about 600,000 distinct CDR3 sequences, 11% to 15% found once. Material: blood. Source of these receptors: a woman aged 18-30 years with Graves' ophthalmopathy.

This clonotype was observed a few times. The V and J genes are TRBV12-5 and TRBJ1-5, with D perhaps TRBD1 (5 bases). The germline gives CDR1 LGHNT, CDR2 FRNRAP. There are 16 residues in the CDR3. The V end lost 1 base, the J end lost 4 bases, and 14 bases lay between the germline ends. The CDR3 DNA is TGTGCTAGTGGTTTGGGGCTAGGGGAGGCGAATCAGCCCCAGCATTTT. It translates to CASGLGLGEANQPQHF.

This clonotype was seen only a few times. The gene calls are TRBV4-1 and TRBJ1-4, with a possible D match to TRBD1 (5 bases). The CDR3 totals 15 residues. V was clipped by 0 bases and J by 10 bases, with 15 bases between them. CDR1 MGHRA and CDR2 YSYEKL come from the germline V gene. The CDR3 DNA sequence: TGCGCCAGCAGCCAAGATCCGGGACGCGGTGTAAAACTGTTTTTT. Protein sequence: CASSQDPGRGVKLFF.

This clonotype was seen ten or more times. J is TRBJ2-7 and V is TRBV6-2 or TRBV6-3; D may correspond to TRBD1 or TRBD2 (7 bases each). CDR3 length: 16 amino acids. Germline V lookup: CDR1 MNHEY, CDR2 SVGEGT. Between the trimmed V and J ends, which lost 6 bases and 1 base, there was a span of 19 bases. The CDR3 DNA reads as TGTGCCAGCAGCCACGGGGGAGGGGGCGCGTCCTACGAGCAGTACTTC. It encodes CASSHGGGGASYEQYF.

This sequence joins TRBV28 and TRBJ2-6; 12 nucleotides match TRBD1. The trim removed 3 bases at V and 1 base at J, leaving 16 bases unmatched. The CDR3 consists of 22 residues. The germline V gene has CDR1 MDHEN and CDR2 SYDVKM. For the CDR3, the DNA is TGTGCCAGCAGTTTCCCCAGGTTTAGACGGGACAGGGGGCTTTCTGGGGCCAACGTCCTGACTTTC. Encoded protein: CASSFPRFRRDRGLSGANVLTF.

This clonotype has only a few counts. The V call is TRBV28, the J call TRBJ1-2, with 7 bases aligning to TRBD1. Trimming at V came to 2 bases and at J to 7 bases, leaving 4 bases not matched to a gene. The germline gives CDR1 MDHEN, CDR2 SYDVKM. This CDR3 comprises 13 residues. This CDR3 reads CASSLEGASGYTF. The CDR3 nucleotides read TGTGCCAGCAGTTTAGAGGGGGCCAGTGGCTACACCTTC.

This rearrangement joins TRBV29-1 to TRBJ2-4; 7 nucleotides line up with TRBD1. The V gene's germline CDR1 is SQVTM and CDR2 ANQGSEA. V shed 6 bases and J 4 bases; nucleotides not matched to a gene: 6. The CDR3 spans 13 residues. The CDR3 reads CSVERGQKNIQYF. CDR3 bases: TGCAGCGTCGAACGGGGACAGAAAAACATTCAGTACTTC.

The chain uses TRBV19 and TRBJ2-5; possibly TRBD1 or TRBD2 for D (5 bases each). The CDR3 runs 13 residues. The V gene lost 3 bases and the J gene lost 5 bases, with 10 bases spanning the gap. In germline, CDR1 is LNHDA, CDR2 SQIVND (reference sequence). The CDR3 bases are TGTGCCAGTAGTATCAGCAGGGAGGAGACCCAGTACTTC. Translating gives CASSISREETQYF.

This clonotype was counted at least ten times. V gene TRBV12-3 or TRBV12-4 combines with J gene TRBJ2-5; TRBD2 might be the D (5 bases). CDR3 size: 15 residues. The ends were cut back, 2 bases at V and 1 base at J, with 11 bases in the middle. The CDR3 coding sequence is TGTGCCAGCAGTTTATTCATGGAGGCCCAAGAGACCCAGTACTTC. This sequence encodes CASSLFMEAQETQYF.

The V and J genes are TRBV7-9 and TRBJ2-1, with 8 bases aligning to TRBD2. The germline gives CDR1 SEHNR, CDR2 FQNEAQ (reference sequence). This CDR3 region has 17 residues. Unmatched junction bases numbered 16, after V lost 5 bases and J lost 7 bases. CDR3 sequence: CASSPTGWGTRTNEQFF. CDR3 sequence (DNA): TGTGCCAGCAGCCCCACCGGTTGGGGGACTAGGACGAATGAGCAGTTCTTC.

This clonotype was seen a handful of times. The chain links TRBV7-2 to TRBJ2-2; 10 nucleotides line up with TRBD2. CDR1 is SGHTA, CDR2 FQGNSA, per germline. The CDR3 length is 17 residues. The junction had 6 bases not matched to a gene; V was cut back by 5 bases and J by 0 bases. CDR3 nucleotides: TGTGCCAGCAGCCCGACTAGCGGGCACGCGAACACCGGGGAGCTGTTTTTT. Its protein product is CASSPTSGHANTGELFF.

This clonotype was seen ten or more times. The chain has TRBV12-3 or TRBV12-4 and TRBJ2-2, with 7 positions matching TRBD1. This CDR3 spans 13 amino acids. The ends lost 6 bases at V and 8 bases at J; junction bases unmatched: 6. The CDR3 loop reads CASSQTGLGELFF. DNA for the CDR3: TGTGCCAGCAGCCAGACAGGGTTGGGGGAGCTGTTTTTT.

This clonotype was counted ten times or more. The chain joins TRBV5-1 to TRBJ2-3; D is possibly TRBD1 (6 bases). Trimming took off 3 bases at V and 0 bases at J, with 14 bases between the two ends. CDR1 and CDR2 (germline): SGHRS, YFSETQ. This CDR3 is built from 16 residues. CDR3 bases: TGCGCCAGCAGCTCGCGGCAGAGGGGGAGCACAGATACGCAGTATTTT. Encoded protein: CASSSRQRGSTDTQYF.

This clonotype was observed a few times. The chain couples TRBV20-1 to TRBJ1-1; D not resolved. The germline V gene has CDR1 DFQATT and CDR2 SNEGSKA (reference sequence). The CDR3 length is 13 residues. Trimming left V 0 bases short and J 0 bases short, with 5 bases between. CDR3 sequence reads: CSARDLVNTEAFF. As DNA, the CDR3 is TGCAGTGCTAGAGATCTGGTGAACACTGAAGCTTTCTTT.

This clonotype showed up many times. J is TRBJ2-5 and V is TRBV29-1; D gene uncertain. Looked up from germline, CDR1 is SQVTM and CDR2 is ANQGSEA. There are 14 residues in the CDR3. The germline V and J ends were trimmed by 5 bases and 5 bases, with 18 bases remaining between them. The CDR3 nucleotides are TGCAGCGTTTCCCAAGGCTTGCGGCGTGAGACCCAGTACTTC. Protein product: CSVSQGLRRETQYF.

V is TRBV20-1 and J is TRBJ2-7; possibly TRBD1 for D (7 bases). The CDR3 spans 14 residues. In germline, CDR1 is DFQATT, CDR2 SNEGSKA (reference sequence). V was pared by 1 base and J by 3 bases, with 13 bases between. The CDR3 DNA sequence: TGCAGTGCTAGAGTGCAGGGGGGTGGCTACGAGCAGTACTTC. Translated, it gives CSARVQGGGYEQYF.

This clonotype was seen a handful of times. The V call is TRBV4-2, the J call TRBJ2-7, with D possibly TRBD2 on 5 matching bases. The CDR3 totals 14 residues. V lost 0 bases and J lost 2, with 8 bases in between. CDR1 and CDR2 (germline): LGHNA, YNFKEQ. CDR3: CASSQESGTYEQYF. The CDR3 DNA reads as TGTGCCAGCAGCCAAGAATCGGGGACCTACGAGCAGTACTTC.

This rearrangement joins TRBV5-5 to TRBJ1-5, with D hard to call. Deletions cut 4 bases from V and 0 bases from J, with 11 bases between. CDR1 is SGHKS, CDR2 YYEKEE, per germline (reference sequence). This CDR3 region has 15 residues. The CDR3 region has the DNA TGTGCCAGCAGCCTATCGGGATTTAGCAATCAGCCCCAGCATTTT. It encodes CASSLSGFSNQPQHF.

This clonotype has just a few counts. The rearrangement joins TRBV19 to TRBJ1-5; no clear D. Between the trimmed V and J ends, which lost 5 bases and 0 bases, there was a span of 11 bases. The CDR3 is made up of 15 amino acids. Per the germline V gene, CDR1 is LNHDA and CDR2 is SQIVND (reference sequence). The CDR3 coding sequence is TGTGCCAGTAGTGGGAGGCCGTATAGCAATCAGCCCCAGCATTTT. This codes for CASSGRPYSNQPQHF.

This clonotype was detected only a few times. The DNA for the CDR3 is TGTGCCAGCAGCCCCACCGGGGATTATAATGAAAAACTGTTTTTT. The encoded protein is CASSPTGDYNEKLFF. The chain has TRBV7-2 and TRBJ1-4; D is unclear. The V end was cut by 5 bases, the J end by 4 bases, with 14 bases between. Germline V gene sequence: CDR1 SGHTA, CDR2 FQGNSA. The CDR3 totals 15 residues.

Only one count was recorded for this clonotype. The gene calls are TRBV9 and TRBJ2-3; the match to TRBD2 covers 12 bases. The CDR3 spans 16 residues. CDR1 and CDR2 (germline): SGDLS, YYNGEE. The junction had 5 bases not matched to a gene; V was cut back by 4 bases and J by 2 bases. The CDR3 DNA is TGTGCCAGCAGCTCCCGGACTAGCGGGAACACAGATACGCAGTATTTT. Translating it yields CASSSRTSGNTDTQYF.

This clonotype was seen at least ten times. For the CDR3, the DNA is TGTGCCAGCAGTGATCGACTAGGGCTAAACGAGCAGTACTTC. Translation gives CASSDRLGLNEQYF. V is TRBV2 and J is TRBJ2-7; D possibly corresponds to TRBD2 (6 bases). The CDR3 is made up of 14 amino acids. V was cut by 3 bases and J by 5 bases, with 14 bases left in between. CDR1 is SNHLY, CDR2 FYNNEI, per germline.

This sequence joins TRBV29-1 and TRBJ1-3; TRBD1 aligns across 7 bases. Trimming at V came to 6 bases and at J to 2 bases, leaving 7 bases not matched to a gene. The germline CDR1 and CDR2 sequences are SQVTM and ANQGSEA. The CDR3 runs to 14 residues. Written as DNA, the CDR3 is TGCAGCGTCGACCACAGGGGTACTGGAAACACCATATATTTT. Translated: CSVDHRGTGNTIYF.

In this sample, this clonotype turned up a few times. The rearrangement joins TRBV29-1 to TRBJ2-1; no clear D. Trimming removed 2 bases from V and 10 bases from J, with 6 bases in between. CDR3 length: 10 amino acids. Per germline, CDR1 SQVTM and CDR2 ANQGSEA. The CDR3 DNA reads as TGCAGCGTTGAACAGAGCGAGCAGTTCTTC. It translates to CSVEQSEQFF.